The clone carrying this T cell receptor (beta chain) was found a few times. One entry per CDR3 protein, called by TCRdb with MiXCR from the RT-PCR reads. The sample contains roughly 540,000 distinct CDR3 sequences, around 21% of which appear only once. The germline gives CDR1 SQVTM, CDR2 ANQGSEA. V shed 5 bases and J shed 0 bases, with 8 bases lying between them. The CDR3 length is 13 residues. These data belong to a study of response to subunit inactivated influenza vaccine. The sample was also reused in another study, on T cells expressing NK-cell markers. Turning to that study: Researchers built TCR beta cDNA using 5'RACE template switching with UMIs.

The rearrangement uses TRBV29-1 and TRBJ1-5; D uncertain. The specimen was CD4+ T cells sorted from PBMCs, collected approximately 13 days after vaccination. This clonotype was obtained from a man in his fifties who received an inactivated influenza vaccine. The CDR3 is CSVQQDSNQPQHF. CDR3 nucleotide sequence: TGCAGCGTTCAGCAAGATAGCAATCAGCCCCAGCATTTT.